The T cell receptor beta chain under discussion was sequenced for a study of cytomegalovirus exposure and HLA in healthy donors. Study-wide background: An analysis done earlier identified 120 million or so unique TCR beta sequences from about 179 million T cells. Study-level findings and limits: By a later analysis, the bulk of CMV-associated TCR beta chains appeared HLA-restricted. Specificity for CMV antigens was confirmed in vitro for three of the CMV-associated chains.

Trimming left V 6 bases short and J 0 bases short, with 8 bases between. The CDR3 sequence is 13 residues long. Germline CDR1 and CDR2: MNHEY and SVGAGI. This clone was seen more than once but under ten times. Its specificity is unknown. Vbeta (60) and Jbeta (13) primers were used in the PCR. Measured with immunoSEQ multiplex PCR; TCRdb has only the in-frame clones, and not every one. The table lists roughly 190,000 clones, 12% of them singletons. The receptor comes from a man aged 50-60 years in good health and CMV-seropositive. The rearrangement joins TRBV6-5 to TRBJ1-1; tentative D call: TRBD1 (5 bases). Specimen: PBMCs. The DNA for the CDR3 is TGTGCCAGCAGCGGACATTTGAACACTGAAGCTTTCTTT. As protein: CASSGHLNTEAFF.